This T cell receptor (beta chain) was found in a study of blood T cell repertoires in COVID-19. Study-wide context: PBMCs, B-cell-depleted T cells, or T cells provided the cDNA or gDNA that made up the material.

As processed by the authors: From reference gene primer amplification, estimates of nucleated cell counts were derived. Sequencing was performed with immunoSEQ multiplex PCR; in TCRdb, only in-frame clones are kept and a portion is missing. That table furnishes V, J and clone size, whereas the DNA furnished D and trimming. The data hold fewer than 300,000 clones, with about nine tenths observed a single time. Deletions cut 4 bases from V and 4 bases from J, with 13 bases between. The CDR3 sequence is 13 residues long. CDR1 and CDR2 (germline): GTSNPN, SVGIG (reference sequence). This TCR was recovered from a person aged 18 to 35 with COVID-19, enrolled during active disease. The sample taken for sequencing was peripheral blood. The V and J genes are TRBV30 and TRBJ1-2; D gene uncertain. The CDR3 DNA follows: TGTGCCTGGAAGAAGGACGGGATCTATGGCTACACCTTC. It encodes CAWKKDGIYGYTF. Together with reference TRBV30 and TRBJ1-2, the CDR3 gives the full variable domain: SQTIHQWPATLVQPVGSPLSLECTVEGTSNPNLYWYRQAAGRGLQLLFYSVGIGQISSEVPQNLSASRPQDRQFILSSKKLLLSDSGFYLCAWKKDGIYGYTFGSGTRLTVV.